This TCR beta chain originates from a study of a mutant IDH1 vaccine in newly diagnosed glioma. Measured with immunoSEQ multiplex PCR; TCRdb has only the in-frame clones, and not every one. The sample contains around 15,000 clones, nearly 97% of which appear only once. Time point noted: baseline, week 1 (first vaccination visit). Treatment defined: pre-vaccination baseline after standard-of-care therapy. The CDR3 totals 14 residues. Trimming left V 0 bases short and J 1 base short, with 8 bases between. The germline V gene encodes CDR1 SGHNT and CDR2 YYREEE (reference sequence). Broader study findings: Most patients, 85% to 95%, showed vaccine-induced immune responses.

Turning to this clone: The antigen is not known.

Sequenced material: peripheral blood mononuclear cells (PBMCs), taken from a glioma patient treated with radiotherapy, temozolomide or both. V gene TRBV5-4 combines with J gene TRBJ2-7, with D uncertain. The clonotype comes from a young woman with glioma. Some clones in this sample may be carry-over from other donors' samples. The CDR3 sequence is CASSLADQSYEQYF. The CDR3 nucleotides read TGTGCCAGCAGCTTGGCAGACCAGTCCTACGAGCAGTACTTC.